This T cell receptor beta chain was sequenced during a study of regulatory T cells in long-lasting Graves disease. For TCR beta, libraries came from iRepertoire HTBI primers and Arm-PCR of CDR3 regions. MiXCR, applied by TCRdb to the multiplex PCR reads, yields one record per CDR3 protein. The data hold 350,000 to 450,000 distinct CDR3 sequences, with roughly 21% observed a single time. The CDR3 spans 14 residues. Per germline, CDR1 SNHLY and CDR2 FYNNEI. Trimming removed 6 bases from V and 5 bases from J; junction bases left unmatched: 8. Regarding time point: persistent/refractory GD, antithyroid drugs over 5 years with positive TRAb. PBMC RNA served as the TCR library source. Diagnoses of Graves' disease were made by American Thyroid Association guidelines.

This receptor was obtained from a female donor with Graves disease. V and J are TRBV2 and TRBJ2-5, with 8 nucleotides matching TRBD1. The sample in question was peripheral blood mononuclear cells (PBMCs), obtained when the disease was refractory, from a patient treated with antithyroid drugs. The CDR3 is CASSAGQGAETQYF. Written as DNA, the CDR3 is TGTGCCAGCAGCGCTGGACAGGGTGCGGAGACCCAGTACTTC. The full variable domain, in which reference TRBV2 and TRBJ2-5 provide the parts outside the CDR3, is EPEVTQTPSHQVTQMGQEVILRCVPISNHLYFYWYRQILGQKVEFLVSFYNNEISEKSEIFDDQFSVERPDGSNFTLKIRSTKLEDSAMYFCASSAGQGAETQYFGPGTRLLVL.